Listed below are T cell receptor beta chains from one sample, sequenced in a study of T cell responses to AZD1222 COVID-19 vaccine. The table came from immunoSEQ multiplex PCR; TCRdb's copy has only in-frame clones and leaves some out. In the table there are 150,000 or so clones, roughly 91% of which are singletons. The source was peripheral blood, collected 28 days after the second AZD1222 dose. These receptors were collected from an adult who received the AZD1222 COVID-19 vaccine. CDR3s include the opening cysteine and the closing phenylalanine or tryptophan. D genes are given only for firm matches. The size of a clone is reported for some rows only, either as once, few or many, or as a class for expanded clones.

.	.	TRBV27	TRBJ1-5	TGTGCCAGCAGTGAGCAGGCTGTCAGCAATCAGCCCCAGCATTTT	CASSEQAVSNQPQHF
.	.	TRBV28	TRBJ2-7	TGTGCCAGCAGCGGGACAACACGGGGCTACGAGCAGTACTTC	CASSGTTRGYEQYF
.	.	TRBV29-1	TRBJ2-4	TGCAGCGCTAGCACAGGAAACATTCAGTACTTC	CSASTGNIQYF
TRBD1	.	TRBV6-1	TRBJ1-5	TGTGCCAGCAGTGAACGGGACAGTCCCTATAGCAATCAGCCCCAGCATTTT	CASSERDSPYSNQPQHF
.	.	TRBV7-9	TRBJ2-1	TGTGCCAGCAGCTTAGGGTCAGGGTTTTACAATGAGCAGTTCTTC	CASSLGSGFYNEQFF
.	.	TRBV3-1/TRBV3-2	TRBJ2-5	TGTGCCAGCAGCCAAGCTGGGGGAGAGACCCAGTACTTC	CASSQAGGETQYF
TRBD1	.	TRBV5-1	TRBJ1-5	TGCGCCAGCAGCTTGGGGGACAGTTATAGCAATCAGCCCCAGCATTTT	CASSLGDSYSNQPQHF
TRBD1	.	TRBV7-3	TRBJ1-1	TGTGCCAGCAGCAGACAGGGACAGGGCCTGGGAGCTTTCTTT	CASSRQGQGLGAFF
TRBD1	.	TRBV5-4	TRBJ2-7	TGTGCCAGCAGCATACCGGGACAGCGGCAGTACGAGCAGTACTTC	CASSIPGQRQYEQYF
.	.	TRBV6-4	TRBJ1-5	TGTGCCAGCAGTGAGCAGGGGAGCAATCAGCCCCAGCATTTT	CASSEQGSNQPQHF
.	.	TRBV6-5	TRBJ1-4	TGTGCCAGCAGTTACGGTAGAAACAATGAAAAACTGTTTTTT	CASSYGRNNEKLFF
TRBD1	.	TRBV19	TRBJ2-7	TGTGCCGGCCGGACAGGGGGCAACTACGAGCAGTACTTC	CAGRTGGNYEQYF
TRBD1	.	TRBV5-1	TRBJ1-4	TGCGCCAGCAGCCCGGACAGGTCCGGGGAAAAACTGTTTTTT	CASSPDRSGEKLFF
.	.	TRBV6-6	TRBJ2-7	TGTGCCAGCAGTTACTCGGACAGCCTCTACGAGCAGTACTTC	CASSYSDSLYEQYF
.	.	TRBV2	TRBJ2-1	TGTGCCAGCATTGTCGGGAGTACTACGTACAATGAGCAGTTCTTC	CASIVGSTTYNEQFF
.	.	TRBV5-1	TRBJ1-2	TGCGCCAGCAATGGGGACGCAGGCTCTAACTATGGCTACACCTTC	CASNGDAGSNYGYTF
.	.	TRBV5-1	TRBJ2-1	TGCGCCAGCAGCCAAGGGACGAACTACAATGAGCAGTTCTTC	CASSQGTNYNEQFF
.	.	TRBV25-1	TRBJ1-3	TGTGCCCCTGCGGACAGCTATGGAAACACCATATATTTT	CAPADSYGNTIYF
TRBD2	.	TRBV10-1	TRBJ2-1	TGCGCCAGCAGCCTAGCGGGGGCCCTCGGCAATGAGCAGTTCTTC	CASSLAGALGNEQFF
.	.	TRBV7-9	TRBJ1-2	TGTGCCAGCAGCTGGACCGAAGGGGTGGTGATTGGCTACACCTTC	CASSWTEGVVIGYTF
.	.	TRBV6-5	TRBJ2-7	TGTGCCAGCAGTCCCCGGCAGGGAGCATACGAGCAGTACTTC	CASSPRQGAYEQYF
.	once	TRBV7-2	TRBJ2-7	TGTGCCAGCAGCTTAGTGTACTCTATCGGGGACTCCTACGAGCAGTACTTC	CASSLVYSIGDSYEQYF
TRBD1	.	TRBV19	TRBJ1-5	TGTGCCAGTACCTATGACAGGGTTCCGGGGCAGCCCCAGCATTTT	CASTYDRVPGQPQHF
.	.	TRBV19	TRBJ1-6	TGTGCCAGTAGTATAGAGGGACCCCGACAGGCTGGCAATTCACCCCTCCACTTT	CASSIEGPRQAGNSPLHF
TRBD2	.	TRBV7-2	TRBJ2-3	TGTGCCAGCAGCTTGAAGGGGACTAGCGTCCCAGATACGCAGTATTTT	CASSLKGTSVPDTQYF
TRBD2	.	TRBV7-2	TRBJ2-1	TGTGCCAGCAGCCTCGGCGGGAGGGCCGGCAATGAGCAGTTCTTC	CASSLGGRAGNEQFF
TRBD2	.	TRBV15	TRBJ2-1	TGTGCCACCAGCAGAGATTTCGGACTAGCGTCAGACCATGAGCAGTTCTTC	CATSRDFGLASDHEQFF
.	once	TRBV24-1	TRBJ1-1	TGTGCCACCAGTGAACCGGGACGGACTGAAGCTTTCTTT	CATSEPGRTEAFF
.	.	TRBV10-2	TRBJ2-7	TGCGCCAGCAGTGAGTCGGATCCCGGGGGCTCCTACGAGCAGTACTTC	CASSESDPGGSYEQYF
TRBD2	.	TRBV23-1	TRBJ2-1	TGCGCCAGCACCCCGCGGGACTACCTCTACAATGAGCAGTTCTTC	CASTPRDYLYNEQFF
.	.	TRBV28	TRBJ2-7	TGTGCCAGCAGGACGTCGGGTTATTTATACGAGCAGTACTTC	CASRTSGYLYEQYF
.	.	TRBV7-2	TRBJ2-4	TGTGCCAGCAGCTTATATCAATCAGGAGGGGCCAAAAACATTCAGTACTTC	CASSLYQSGGAKNIQYF
TRBD1	.	TRBV4-2	TRBJ2-5	TGTGCCAGCAGCCACGGGGACAGGGAAGAGACCCAGTACTTC	CASSHGDREETQYF
.	.	TRBV2	TRBJ2-1	TGTGCCAGCAGTGAAGCGGGCCTTCGTGTTAATGAGCAGTTCTTC	CASSEAGLRVNEQFF
.	once	TRBV7-9	TRBJ1-2	TGTGCCAGCAGCTTAGCCGACGATGGCTACACCTTC	CASSLADDGYTF
.	.	TRBV5-1	TRBJ2-5	TGCGCCAGCAGCTTGGATTCAGGCCAAGAGACCCAGTACTTC	CASSLDSGQETQYF
TRBD2	.	TRBV29-1	TRBJ2-1	TGCAGCGGAAACCGACTAGCGGAATACAATGAGCAGTTCTTC	CSGNRLAEYNEQFF
TRBD1	few	TRBV5-1	TRBJ2-5	TGCGCCAGCAGCCCGGACAGGGTACAAGAGACCCAGTACTTC	CASSPDRVQETQYF
.	.	TRBV7-6	TRBJ2-3	TGTGCCAGCAGCTTAGGCGTCGGGGGAGGCGTAACAGATACGCAGTATTTT	CASSLGVGGGVTDTQYF
TRBD1	.	TRBV13	TRBJ1-2	TGTGCCAGCAGTTCCACCCCGGGACAGGGATTCTATGGCTACACCTTC	CASSSTPGQGFYGYTF
.	.	TRBV9	TRBJ1-1	TGTGCCAGCAGCCAGTTTCATATGAACACTGAAGCTTTCTTT	CASSQFHMNTEAFF
TRBD1	.	TRBV27	TRBJ2-7	TGTGCCAGCAGTTTATTGAGTGGACAGGGGCACGAGCAGTACTTC	CASSLLSGQGHEQYF
TRBD1	medium-sized	TRBV18	TRBJ1-2	TGTGCCAGCTCACCTATACAGGGGCCTGGGGACTACACCTTC	CASSPIQGPGDYTF
TRBD1	.	TRBV6-5	TRBJ2-7	TGTGCCAGCAGTTACGGTGGGACAGGGGCCGGCGAGCAGTACTTC	CASSYGGTGAGEQYF
TRBD2	.	TRBV4-2	TRBJ2-2	TGTGCCAGCAGCCTAGCCGGGACTAGCAAAACCGGGGAGCTGTTTTTT	CASSLAGTSKTGELFF
TRBD2	.	TRBV29-1	TRBJ2-1	TGCAGCGTTGTTAGCGGGACCTACAATGAGCAGTTCTTC	CSVVSGTYNEQFF
.	.	TRBV19	TRBJ1-4	TGTGCCAGTAGCCGGGTGGTTAGTGAAAAACTGTTTTTT	CASSRVVSEKLFF
.	.	TRBV5-1	TRBJ2-1	TGCGCCAGCAGCTTTACAGGGATCGATGAGCAGTTCTTC	CASSFTGIDEQFF
TRBD1	once	TRBV19	TRBJ2-5	TGTGCCAGTAGTATAGTAAGGCCGGCAGGGGGCCGGGAGACCCAGTACTTC	CASSIVRPAGGRETQYF
.	once	TRBV6-5	TRBJ1-1	TGTGCCAGCAGTTCCGGTCTGGGTGAAGCTTTCTTT	CASSSGLGEAFF
.	.	TRBV7-6	TRBJ1-3	TGTGCCAGCAGCTTAGGTTTGAGAGGCCGCTCTGGAAACACCATATATTTT	CASSLGLRGRSGNTIYF
.	.	TRBV4-2	TRBJ2-5	TGTGCCAGCAGCCAAGGGACCCGTCGGGGCGAGACCCAGTACTTC	CASSQGTRRGETQYF
TRBD1	.	TRBV10-3	TRBJ2-2	TGTGCCATCAGTGTACGGCAGGGGGCCACCGGGGAGCTGTTTTTT	CAISVRQGATGELFF
.	.	TRBV3-1/TRBV3-2	TRBJ1-1	TGTGCCAGCAGCCAAGGGGAGGTAAACACTGAAGCTTTCTTT	CASSQGEVNTEAFF
TRBD1	.	TRBV4-1	TRBJ1-4	TGCGCCAGCAGCCAAGATCAGGGGGCCGAAAAACTGTTTTTT	CASSQDQGAEKLFF
TRBD2	.	TRBV6-2/TRBV6-3	TRBJ2-5	TGTGCCAGCAGTTACTTCCAACTAGCGGGAGGCGGTGAGACCCAGTACTTC	CASSYFQLAGGGETQYF
TRBD2	.	TRBV6-2/TRBV6-3	TRBJ2-1	TGTGCCAGCAGTTACTGGCGGGAGATCAACAATGAGCAGTTCTTC	CASSYWREINNEQFF
.	once	TRBV6-5	TRBJ2-1	TGTGCCAGCAGCAACGAAGTAGGTGAGCAGTTCTTC	CASSNEVGEQFF
.	.	TRBV18	TRBJ2-4	TGTGCCAGCTCACCAGAGGAACTAGCCCTAGGCATTCAGTACTTC	CASSPEELALGIQYF